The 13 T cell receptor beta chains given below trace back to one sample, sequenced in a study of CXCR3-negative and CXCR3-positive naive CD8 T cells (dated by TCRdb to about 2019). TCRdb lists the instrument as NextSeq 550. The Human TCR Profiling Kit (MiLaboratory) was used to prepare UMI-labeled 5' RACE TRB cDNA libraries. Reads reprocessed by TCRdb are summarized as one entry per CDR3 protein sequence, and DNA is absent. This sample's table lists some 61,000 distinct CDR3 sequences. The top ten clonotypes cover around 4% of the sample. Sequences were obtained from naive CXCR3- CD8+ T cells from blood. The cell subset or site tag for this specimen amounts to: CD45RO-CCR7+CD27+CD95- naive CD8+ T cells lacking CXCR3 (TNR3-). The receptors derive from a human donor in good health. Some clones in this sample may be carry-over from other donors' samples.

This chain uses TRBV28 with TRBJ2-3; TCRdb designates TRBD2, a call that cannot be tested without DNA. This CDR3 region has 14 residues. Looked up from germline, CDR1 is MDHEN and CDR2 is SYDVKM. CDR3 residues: CASSFLAGTDTQYF.

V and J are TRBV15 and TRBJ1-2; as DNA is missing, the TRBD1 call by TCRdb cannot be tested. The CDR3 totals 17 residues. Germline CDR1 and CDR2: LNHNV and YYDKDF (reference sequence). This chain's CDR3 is CATSRDLRQEGDYGYTF.

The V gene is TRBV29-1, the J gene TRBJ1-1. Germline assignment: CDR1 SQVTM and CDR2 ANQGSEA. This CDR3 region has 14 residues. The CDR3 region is CSVPPVSMNTEAFF. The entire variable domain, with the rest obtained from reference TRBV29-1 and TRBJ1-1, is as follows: SAVISQKPSRDICQRGTSLTIQCQVDSQVTMMFWYRQQPGQSLTLIATANQGSEATYESGFVIDKFPISRPNLTFSTLTVSNMSPEDSSIYLCSVPPVSMNTEAFFGQGTRLTVV.

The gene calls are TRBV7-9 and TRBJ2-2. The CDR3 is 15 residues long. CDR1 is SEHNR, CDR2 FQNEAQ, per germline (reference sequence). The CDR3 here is CASSSSSAVTGELFF.

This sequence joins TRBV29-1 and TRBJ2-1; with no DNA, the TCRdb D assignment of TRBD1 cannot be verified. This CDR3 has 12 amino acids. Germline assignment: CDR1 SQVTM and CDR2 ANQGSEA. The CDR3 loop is CSVDPGFNEQFF.

The chain's CDR3 is CSVELELETQYF. The V and J genes are TRBV29-1 and TRBJ2-5. This CDR3 has 12 residues. The germline V gene encodes CDR1 SQVTM and CDR2 ANQGSEA.

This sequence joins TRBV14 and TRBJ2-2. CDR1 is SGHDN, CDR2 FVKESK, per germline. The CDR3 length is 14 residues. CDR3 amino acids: CASSQVVVAGELFF.

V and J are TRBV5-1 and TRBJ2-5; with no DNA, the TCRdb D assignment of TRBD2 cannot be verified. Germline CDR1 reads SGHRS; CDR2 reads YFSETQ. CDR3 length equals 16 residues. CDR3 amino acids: CASSLEPSGTEETQYF.

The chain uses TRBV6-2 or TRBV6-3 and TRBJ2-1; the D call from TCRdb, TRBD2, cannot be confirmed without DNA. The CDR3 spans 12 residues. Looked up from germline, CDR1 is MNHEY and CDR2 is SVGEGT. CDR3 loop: CASGRVHNEQFF.

CDR3 sequence reads: CASSLSGTGLYEQYF. The J gene is TRBJ2-7, the V gene TRBV6-5; TCRdb lists TRBD1, though no DNA is available to test this call. Germline values: CDR1 MNHEY, CDR2 SVGAGI. This CDR3 is 15 amino acids long.

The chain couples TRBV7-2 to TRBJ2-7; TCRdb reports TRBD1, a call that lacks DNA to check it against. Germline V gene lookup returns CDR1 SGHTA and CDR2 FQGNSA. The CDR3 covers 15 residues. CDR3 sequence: CASSLAVTGGYEQYF.

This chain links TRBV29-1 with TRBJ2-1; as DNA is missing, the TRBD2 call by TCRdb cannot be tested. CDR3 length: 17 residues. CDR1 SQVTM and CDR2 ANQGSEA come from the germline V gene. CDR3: CSAKLAGGPSSYNEQFF.

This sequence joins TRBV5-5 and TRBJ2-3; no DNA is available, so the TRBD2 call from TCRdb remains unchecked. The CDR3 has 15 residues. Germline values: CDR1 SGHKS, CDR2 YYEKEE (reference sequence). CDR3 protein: CASSLEYSGLDTQYF.